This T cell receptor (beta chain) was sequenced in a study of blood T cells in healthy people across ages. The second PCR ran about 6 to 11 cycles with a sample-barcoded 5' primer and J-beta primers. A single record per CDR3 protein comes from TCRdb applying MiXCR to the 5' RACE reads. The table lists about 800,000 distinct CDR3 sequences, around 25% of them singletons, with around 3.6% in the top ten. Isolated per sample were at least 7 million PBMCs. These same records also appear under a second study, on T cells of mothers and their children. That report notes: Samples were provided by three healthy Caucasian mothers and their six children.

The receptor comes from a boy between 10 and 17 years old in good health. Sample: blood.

The CDR3 region is CASSIYKQNEQFF. DNA of the CDR3: TGTGCCAGTAGTATATATAAGCAGAATGAGCAGTTCTTC. The chain carries TRBV19 and TRBJ2-1; D unclear. The CDR3 is 13 amino acids. CDR1 and CDR2 (germline): LNHDA, SQIVND (reference sequence). Trimming took 2 bases from V and 7 from J, leaving 9 bases between them.